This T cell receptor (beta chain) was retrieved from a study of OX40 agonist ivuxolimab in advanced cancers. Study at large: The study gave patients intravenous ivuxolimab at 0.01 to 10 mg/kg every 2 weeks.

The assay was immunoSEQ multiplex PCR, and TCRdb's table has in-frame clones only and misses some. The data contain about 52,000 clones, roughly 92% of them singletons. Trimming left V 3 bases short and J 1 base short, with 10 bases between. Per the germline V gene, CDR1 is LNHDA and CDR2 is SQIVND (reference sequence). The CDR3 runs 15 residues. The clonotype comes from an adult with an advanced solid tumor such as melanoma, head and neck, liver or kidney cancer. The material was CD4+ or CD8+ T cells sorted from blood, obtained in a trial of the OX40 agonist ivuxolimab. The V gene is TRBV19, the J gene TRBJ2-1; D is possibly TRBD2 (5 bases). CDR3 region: CASSMPGSSYNEQFF. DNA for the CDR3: TGTGCCAGTAGTATGCCGGGGAGTTCCTACAATGAGCAGTTCTTC.